Included here is one T cell receptor (beta chain) sequence, with context. Its antigen is currently unknown. The sample originates from a study of blood T cells in healthy people across ages. On the study more broadly: The capture of about one barcoded beta molecule per two T cells was achieved by template switching. Overall study findings and caveats: A conclusive naive versus antigen-experienced comparison was prevented by the unsorted PBMCs.

The CDR3 is 13 residues long. CDR1 KGHSH and CDR2 LQKENI come from the germline V gene. Deletions cut 0 bases from V and 9 bases from J, with 9 bases between. Primers used in a second PCR of roughly 6 to 12 cycles were a sample-barcoded 5' primer and a J-beta primer mix. Researchers report that a template-switch adaptor with 12 random nucleotides tagged each cDNA molecule. TCRdb re-derived calls from the 5' RACE reads in MiXCR, one entry per CDR3 protein. The table records about 720,000 distinct CDR3 sequences, about 20% of them present only once. Sequenced input: blood. The sequence was obtained from a man between 65 and 79 years old in good health. The rearrangement joins TRBV18 to TRBJ2-1; the D is unclear. This chain's CDR3 is CASSPPSSSEQFF. The CDR3 region has the DNA TGTGCCAGCTCACCACCGTCGTCGAGTGAGCAGTTCTTC. The whole variable domain, remainder taken from reference TRBV18 and TRBJ2-1, is NAGVMQNPRHLVRRRGQEARLRCSPMKGHSHVYWYRQLPEEGLKFMVYLQKENIIDESGMPKERFSAEFPKEGPSILRIQQVVRGDSAAYFCASSPPSSSEQFFGPGTRLTVL.